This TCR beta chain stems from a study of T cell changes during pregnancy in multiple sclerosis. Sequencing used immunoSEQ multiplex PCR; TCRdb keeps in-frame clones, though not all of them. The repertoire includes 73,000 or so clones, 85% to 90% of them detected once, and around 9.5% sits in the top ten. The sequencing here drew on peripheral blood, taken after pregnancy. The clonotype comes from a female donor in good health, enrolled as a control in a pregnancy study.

CDR3 nucleotides: TGTGCCAGCAGCTCACCCAGACAGGGGTCATTCTCCTACGAGCAGTACTTC. Its translation: CASSSPRQGSFSYEQYF. This chain links TRBV7-6 with TRBJ2-7, with 8 bases lining up with TRBD1. V lost 4 bases to trimming and J lost 0 bases; unmatched junction nucleotides: 11. The CDR3 has 17 amino acids. Germline CDR1 reads SGHVS; CDR2 reads FNYEAQ.